Listed below are T cell receptor beta chains from one sample, sequenced in a study of blood T cell repertoires in COVID-19. Produced via immunoSEQ multiplex PCR; TCRdb's table is partial and in-frame only. The sample shows some 150,000 clones, 70% to 90% of them seen only once. Sequenced sample: peripheral blood. The receptors derive from a woman aged 55-75 years with acute or convalescent COVID-19. CDR3s include the opening cysteine and the closing phenylalanine or tryptophan. Fields, in order: clone size, V gene, J gene, CDR3 length, D gene, CDR3 protein, CDR3 DNA. The D gene is left open where the match is weak. Size values are once, few and many counts, or a class for expanded clones, and some rows have none.

clone_size: NA
v_call: TRBV6-1
j_call: TRBJ1-5
cdr3_length: 13
d_call: NA
cdr3_aa: CASSEEVRQPQHF
cdr3_nt: TGTGCCAGCAGTGAGGAGGTACGGCAGCCCCAGCATTTT

clone_size: few
v_call: TRBV5-6
j_call: TRBJ1-6
cdr3_length: 15
d_call: NA
cdr3_aa: CASSLVGQRNSPLHF
cdr3_nt: TGTGCCAGCAGCTTGGTCGGACAGCGGAATTCACCCCTCCACTTT

clone_size: NA
v_call: TRBV6-2/TRBV6-3
j_call: TRBJ2-3
cdr3_length: 15
d_call: TRBD1
cdr3_aa: CASSYSGQITDTQYF
cdr3_nt: TGTGCCAGCAGTTACTCGGGACAGATCACAGATACGCAGTATTTT

clone_size: NA
v_call: TRBV7-9
j_call: TRBJ1-3
cdr3_length: 14
d_call: NA
cdr3_aa: CASTPGRSGNTIYF
cdr3_nt: TGTGCCAGCACCCCAGGGAGGTCAGGAAACACCATATATTTT

clone_size: NA
v_call: TRBV19
j_call: TRBJ1-3
cdr3_length: 15
d_call: NA
cdr3_aa: CASSEQGTSGNTIYF
cdr3_nt: TGTGCCAGTAGTGAACAGGGTACCTCTGGAAACACCATATATTTT

clone_size: NA
v_call: TRBV2
j_call: TRBJ2-3
cdr3_length: 16
d_call: NA
cdr3_aa: CASDGGAAVSTDTQYF
cdr3_nt: TGTGCCAGCGACGGTGGGGCAGCAGTTAGCACAGATACGCAGTATTTT

clone_size: NA
v_call: TRBV19
j_call: TRBJ1-6
cdr3_length: 16
d_call: NA
cdr3_aa: CASSILGTLYNSPLHF
cdr3_nt: TGTGCCAGTAGTATCTTGGGCACACTTTATAATTCACCCCTCCACTTT

clone_size: NA
v_call: TRBV19
j_call: TRBJ2-1
cdr3_length: 15
d_call: NA
cdr3_aa: CASSIAGSSYNEQFF
cdr3_nt: TGTGCCAGTAGTATAGCGGGGAGCTCCTACAATGAGCAGTTCTTC

clone_size: NA
v_call: TRBV6-5
j_call: TRBJ1-1
cdr3_length: 15
d_call: NA
cdr3_aa: CASSYSRGGNTEAFF
cdr3_nt: TGTGCCAGCAGTTACTCGAGAGGGGGGAACACTGAAGCTTTCTTT

clone_size: few
v_call: TRBV30
j_call: TRBJ1-1
cdr3_length: 12
d_call: TRBD1
cdr3_aa: CAWGQGNTEAFF
cdr3_nt: TGTGCCTGGGGACAGGGGAACACTGAAGCTTTCTTT

clone_size: NA
v_call: TRBV28
j_call: TRBJ1-1
cdr3_length: 14
d_call: TRBD1
cdr3_aa: CASSIGTGNTEAFF
cdr3_nt: TGTGCCAGCAGTATTGGGACAGGGAACACTGAAGCTTTCTTT

clone_size: NA
v_call: TRBV2
j_call: TRBJ1-5
cdr3_length: 17
d_call: TRBD1
cdr3_aa: CASSERAGGLLDQPQHF
cdr3_nt: TGTGCCAGCAGTGAACGGGCAGGGGGATTATTAGATCAGCCCCAGCATTTT

clone_size: NA
v_call: TRBV28
j_call: TRBJ2-2
cdr3_length: 17
d_call: NA
cdr3_aa: CASSFIGGAPNTGELFF
cdr3_nt: TGTGCCAGCAGTTTTATAGGGGGGGCCCCGAACACCGGGGAGCTGTTTTTT

clone_size: NA
v_call: TRBV7-3
j_call: TRBJ2-1
cdr3_length: 18
d_call: TRBD1
cdr3_aa: CASSLARGTGGRIHEQFF
cdr3_nt: TGTGCCAGCAGCTTAGCCCGGGGAACAGGGGGCAGGATCCATGAGCAGTTCTTC

clone_size: once
v_call: TRBV28
j_call: TRBJ2-5
cdr3_length: 14
d_call: NA
cdr3_aa: CASSIGGFQETQYF
cdr3_nt: TGTGCCAGCAGCATTGGGGGGTTCCAAGAGACCCAGTACTTC

clone_size: NA
v_call: TRBV13
j_call: TRBJ2-7
cdr3_length: 15
d_call: TRBD1
cdr3_aa: CASTTGQGAIDEQYF
cdr3_nt: TGTGCCAGCACCACGGGACAGGGGGCAATCGACGAGCAGTACTTC

clone_size: NA
v_call: TRBV28
j_call: TRBJ2-1
cdr3_length: 17
d_call: TRBD2
cdr3_aa: CASSSLLLAGGLGEQFF
cdr3_nt: TGTGCCAGCAGTTCATTACTACTAGCGGGGGGGCTGGGTGAGCAGTTCTTC

clone_size: once
v_call: TRBV7-3
j_call: TRBJ2-1
cdr3_length: 15
d_call: TRBD2
cdr3_aa: CASSPLAGIPNEQFF
cdr3_nt: TGTGCCAGCAGCCCCCTAGCGGGGATTCCCAATGAGCAGTTCTTC

clone_size: NA
v_call: TRBV6-6
j_call: TRBJ1-1
cdr3_length: 13
d_call: TRBD1
cdr3_aa: CASSRGQDAEAFF
cdr3_nt: TGTGCCAGCAGCCGGGGACAGGACGCTGAAGCTTTCTTT

clone_size: NA
v_call: TRBV2
j_call: TRBJ2-3
cdr3_length: 17
d_call: TRBD2
cdr3_aa: CASRLKVLAWNSDTQYF
cdr3_nt: TGTGCCAGCAGACTGAAGGTACTAGCGTGGAATTCAGATACGCAGTATTTT

clone_size: NA
v_call: TRBV20-1
j_call: TRBJ1-5
cdr3_length: 16
d_call: NA
cdr3_aa: CSASSSITYSNQPQHF
cdr3_nt: TGCAGTGCTAGTTCCTCGATCACTTATAGCAATCAGCCCCAGCATTTT

clone_size: NA
v_call: TRBV9
j_call: TRBJ1-1
cdr3_length: 16
d_call: NA
cdr3_aa: CASSVGPQGTNTEAFF
cdr3_nt: TGTGCCAGCAGCGTAGGTCCTCAGGGTACGAACACTGAAGCTTTCTTT

clone_size: NA
v_call: TRBV7-2
j_call: TRBJ2-5
cdr3_length: 15
d_call: NA
cdr3_aa: CASSLVLGAEETQYF
cdr3_nt: TGTGCCAGCAGCTTAGTTCTGGGGGCGGAAGAGACCCAGTACTTC

clone_size: NA
v_call: TRBV12-3/TRBV12-4
j_call: TRBJ2-1
cdr3_length: 13
d_call: NA
cdr3_aa: CASSLVSYNEQFF
cdr3_nt: TGTGCCAGCAGTTTAGTCAGTTACAATGAGCAGTTCTTC

clone_size: NA
v_call: TRBV7-2
j_call: TRBJ1-2
cdr3_length: 12
d_call: NA
cdr3_aa: CASSVNYYGYTF
cdr3_nt: TGTGCCAGCAGCGTCAATTACTATGGCTACACCTTC

clone_size: NA
v_call: TRBV15
j_call: TRBJ1-1
cdr3_length: 15
d_call: NA
cdr3_aa: CATSGAKGVNTEAFF
cdr3_nt: TGTGCCACCAGCGGGGCTAAGGGCGTGAACACTGAAGCTTTCTTT

clone_size: NA
v_call: TRBV7-2
j_call: TRBJ2-5
cdr3_length: 13
d_call: TRBD1
cdr3_aa: CASSSDRGETQYF
cdr3_nt: TGTGCCAGCAGCTCTGACAGGGGGGAAACCCAGTACTTC